The text below deals with one TCR beta chain. Its antigen is not known. Produced via immunoSEQ multiplex PCR; TCRdb's table is partial and in-frame only. The table records 31,000 or so clones, around 86% of them present only once. Time point indicated: new active TB diagnosis, blood taken before or within 7 days of starting treatment. Positive smear microscopy and/or M. tuberculosis culture confirmed active disease. CDR3 length: 15 amino acids. The J segment lost 6 bases and the V segment lost 2 bases, leaving 0 bases of the junction unmatched. CDR1 LNHDA and CDR2 SQIVND come from the germline V gene (reference sequence). This sample is drawn from a study of T cells in tuberculosis. Study results and caveats: Samples were chosen by availability of cryopreserved specimens. Active tuberculosis TCR-alpha repertoires lay closer to GMM-specific TCRs than IGRA-negative controls, suggesting clonal expansion.

This TCR was sampled from an adult with tuberculosis. Sequencing was performed on PBMCs, taken at tuberculosis diagnosis. The chain carries TRBV19 and TRBJ2-2; the match to TRBD2 covers 13 bases. As DNA, the CDR3 is TGTGCCAGTAGTATAACTAGCGGGGGGGCCGGGGAGCTGTTTTTT. The encoded protein is CASSITSGGAGELFF.